This entry lists 21 T cell receptor beta chains sequenced from one sample in a study of CXCR3-negative and CXCR3-positive naive CD8 T cells. The libraries of TRB cDNA were constructed through 5' RACE using UMI labels. TCRdb re-called the 5' RACE reads and shows each CDR3 protein once, DNA omitted. In all, the sample yields under 7,500 distinct CDR3 sequences. Material: naive CXCR3- CD8+ T cells from blood. Regarding subset: CD45RO-CCR7+CD27+CD95- naive CD8+ T cells lacking CXCR3 (TNR3-). Source of these receptors: a human donor in good health. Some clones in this sample may be carry-over from other donors' samples.

This chain joins TRBV5-1 and TRBJ2-7; TCRdb's assignment of TRBD1 cannot be checked, as there is no DNA. This CDR3 contains 13 residues. Germline V lookup: CDR1 SGHRS, CDR2 YFSETQ. CDR3 region: CASSLNPEYEQYF.

This chain uses TRBV7-8 with TRBJ2-4; no DNA is available, so the TRBD2 call from TCRdb remains unchecked. CDR1 SGHVS and CDR2 FQNEAQ come from the germline V gene. The CDR3 is 19 amino acids. This CDR3 is CASSLAGLWLAGEGNIQYF.

This clonotype is called medium-sized based on its frequency. The chain couples TRBV10-3 to TRBJ2-5. The CDR3 contains 12 residues. Germline CDR1 and CDR2: ENHRY and SYGVKD. CDR3 in amino acids: CAIRTAQETQYF.

Judged by frequency, this clonotype is medium-sized. The chain couples TRBV2 to TRBJ2-5; TCRdb's D call, TRBD1, is unchecked because there is no DNA. CDR1 and CDR2 from the germline V gene are SNHLY and FYNNEI. This CDR3 region has 15 residues. This chain's CDR3 is CATMGTGGPQETQYF. Drawing the rest from reference TRBV2 and TRBJ2-5, the complete variable domain is EPEVTQTPSHQVTQMGQEVILRCVPISNHLYFYWYRQILGQKVEFLVSFYNNEISEKSEIFDDQFSVERPDGSNFTLKIRSTKLEDSAMYFCATMGTGGPQETQYFGPGTRLLVL.

According to its frequency, this clonotype is medium-sized. The chain employs TRBV11-2 and TRBJ2-1; TCRdb names TRBD2, which stays unverified in the absence of DNA. The CDR3 consists of 18 residues. Looked up from germline, CDR1 is SGHAT and CDR2 is FQNNGV. The CDR3 reads CASSTGDSGSEWNNEQFF. Complete variable domain (other parts from reference TRBV11-2 and TRBJ2-1): EAGVAQSPRYKIIEKRQSVAFWCNPISGHATLYWYQQILGQGPKLLIQFQNNGVVDDSQLPKDRFSAERLKGVDSTLKIQPAKLEDSAVYLCASSTGDSGSEWNNEQFFGPGTRLTVL.

By frequency, this clonotype registers medium-sized. This chain uses TRBV29-1 with TRBJ1-4. The CDR3 is 12 residues long. CDR1 is SQVTM and CDR2 is ANQGSEA in the germline V gene. This CDR3 is CSVVGVNEKLFF. The full variable domain, in which reference TRBV29-1 and TRBJ1-4 provide the parts outside the CDR3, is SAVISQKPSRDICQRGTSLTIQCQVDSQVTMMFWYRQQPGQSLTLIATANQGSEATYESGFVIDKFPISRPNLTFSTLTVSNMSPEDSSIYLCSVVGVNEKLFFGSGTQLSVL.

The chain links TRBV14 to TRBJ2-1; no DNA is available, so the TRBD2 call from TCRdb remains unchecked. Germline V lookup: CDR1 SGHDN, CDR2 FVKESK. The CDR3 totals 16 residues. This CDR3 reads CASSQPRDSKNNEQFF.

This clonotype shows up as medium-sized (0.01 to 0.1%) by frequency. The rearrangement uses TRBV7-9 and TRBJ1-1. The CDR3 has 12 amino acids. Per germline, CDR1 SEHNR and CDR2 FQNEAQ (reference sequence). CDR3 protein: CASSLNIDVAFF. Filled out from reference TRBV7-9 and TRBJ1-1, the complete variable domain reads DTGVSQNPRHKITKRGQNVTFRCDPISEHNRLYWYRQTLGQGPEFLTYFQNEAQLEKSRLLSDRFSAERPKGSFSTLEIQRTEQGDSAMYLCASSLNIDVAFFGQGTRLTVV.

This clonotype counts as medium-sized (0.01 to 0.1%) by frequency. The J gene is TRBJ1-2, the V gene TRBV5-1; TCRdb indicates TRBD1, and absent DNA this call remains unverified. Germline CDR1 is SGHRS and CDR2 is YFSETQ. This CDR3 has 15 amino acids. This CDR3 is CASSTSPGHAWGYTF.

The chain recombines TRBV7-8 with TRBJ2-3; the TCRdb call, TRBD1, lacks DNA for checking. Per the germline V gene, CDR1 is SGHVS and CDR2 is FQNEAQ. There are 15 residues in the CDR3. CDR3 residues: CASSLRDWEVDTQYF.

The chain couples TRBV7-9 to TRBJ2-3; the TRBD2 assignment by TCRdb is unverifiable without DNA. CDR3 length equals 15 residues. Germline CDR1 SEHNR, CDR2 FQNEAQ (reference sequence). This chain's CDR3 is CASSKGLADTDTQYF.

The V gene is TRBV28, the J gene TRBJ2-7; lacking DNA, the TRBD1 call made by TCRdb goes unchecked. Germline-derived CDR1 and CDR2 are MDHEN and SYDVKM. The CDR3 contains 14 residues. CDR3 residues: CSSSLDGAFNEQYF.

The chain couples TRBV12-3 or TRBV12-4 to TRBJ2-7; TCRdb's D call of TRBD1 is untestable without DNA. CDR3 length equals 13 residues. CDR3 residues: CASRGQDSYEQYF.

This chain joins TRBV5-1 and TRBJ2-3. Germline CDR1 SGHRS, CDR2 YFSETQ. The CDR3 contains 15 residues. CDR3 residues: CASSLEGTYTDTQYF.

The J gene is TRBJ2-7, the V gene TRBV29-1; the TCRdb call, TRBD2, lacks DNA for checking. Germline-derived CDR1 and CDR2 are SQVTM and ANQGSEA. CDR3 length equals 14 residues. CDR3 residues: CSVEVELAGAEQYF.

In terms of frequency, this clonotype is medium-sized. This CDR3 reads CASSLALAAPNEQYF. The chain joins TRBV7-8 to TRBJ2-7; with no DNA, the TCRdb D assignment of TRBD2 cannot be verified. The CDR3 contains 15 residues. Germline values: CDR1 SGHVS, CDR2 FQNEAQ.

This chain uses TRBV3-1 with TRBJ2-3; there is no DNA to check the TCRdb D call of TRBD1. CDR3 size: 16 residues. Germline V lookup: CDR1 LGHDT, CDR2 YNNKEL (reference sequence). The CDR3 spells CASSQDMGRNTDTQYF.

This chain connects TRBV7-9 to TRBJ2-1; the TCRdb D gene call, TRBD1, has no DNA to confirm it. CDR1 and CDR2 from the germline V gene are SEHNR and FQNEAQ (reference sequence). The CDR3 is 13 residues long. CDR3 in amino acids: CASSLTAGQPQFF.

The chain couples TRBV7-9 to TRBJ2-5; lacking DNA, the TRBD1 call made by TCRdb goes unchecked. This CDR3 comprises 11 residues. CDR1 SEHNR and CDR2 FQNEAQ come from the germline V gene (reference sequence). The CDR3 is CASSGPGTQYF.

The V gene is TRBV5-4, the J gene TRBJ2-7. From germline, CDR1 is SGHNT and CDR2 YYREEE (reference sequence). CDR3 length equals 12 residues. The CDR3 reads CASSLGGYEQYF.

V is TRBV14 and J is TRBJ1-2; TCRdb gives TRBD1 as the D gene, but with no DNA this cannot be confirmed. CDR3 size: 16 residues. Germline values: CDR1 SGHDN, CDR2 FVKESK. Here the CDR3 reads CASSLTGGSPDYGYTF.